The present entry profiles one T cell receptor beta chain with its context. These data come from a study of cytomegalovirus exposure and HLA in healthy donors. This CDR3 has 14 residues. After removal of 5 bases from V and 7 bases from J, the junction contained 9 bases not matched to a gene. Germline V gene data show CDR1 as PRHDT and CDR2 as FYEKMQ (reference sequence). Amplification used 60 Vbeta primers and 13 Jbeta primers. Libraries were prepared by immunoSEQ multiplex PCR; TCRdb keeps only in-frame clonotypes and omits some of them. The sample records around 120,000 clones, around 83% being singletons.

The sequenced material came from PBMCs. The rearrangement joins TRBV13 to TRBJ1-2, with 8 bases matching TRBD1. The sequence was collected from a girl aged 2 to 9 in good health and CMV-seronegative. In DNA, the CDR3 is TGTGCCAGCAGCCCCCAGGGGGCACGGTTTGGCTACACCTTC. Its protein product is CASSPQGARFGYTF.